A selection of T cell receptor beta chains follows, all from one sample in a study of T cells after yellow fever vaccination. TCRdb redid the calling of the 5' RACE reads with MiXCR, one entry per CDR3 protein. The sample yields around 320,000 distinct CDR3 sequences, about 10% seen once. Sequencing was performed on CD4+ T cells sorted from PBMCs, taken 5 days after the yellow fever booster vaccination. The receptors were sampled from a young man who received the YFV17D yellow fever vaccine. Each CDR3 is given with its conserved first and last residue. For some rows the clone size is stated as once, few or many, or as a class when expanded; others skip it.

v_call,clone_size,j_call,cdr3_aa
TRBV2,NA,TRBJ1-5,CASRTGQKQPQHF
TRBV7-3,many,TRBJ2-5,CASSPGAQETQYF
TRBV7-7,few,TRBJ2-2,CASSPSPGELFF
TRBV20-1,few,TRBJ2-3,CSASPTGPRTDTQYF
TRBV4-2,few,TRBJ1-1,CASSQARPTEAFF
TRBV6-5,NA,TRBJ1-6,CASSYSIPNSYNSPLHF
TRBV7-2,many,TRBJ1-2,CASSTGTNYGYTF
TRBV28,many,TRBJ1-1,CASSLPVSSEAFF
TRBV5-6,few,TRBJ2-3,CASSLARSSGDTQYF
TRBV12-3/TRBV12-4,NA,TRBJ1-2,CATSSDSLIHTF
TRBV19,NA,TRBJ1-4,CASRSWPNEKLFF
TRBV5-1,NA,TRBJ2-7,CASSYEPGVREQYF
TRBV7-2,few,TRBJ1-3,CASSFPGGTGNTIYF
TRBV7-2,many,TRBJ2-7,CASSRVLAGATPYEQYF
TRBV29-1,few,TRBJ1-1,CSVEKYPGTENTEAFF
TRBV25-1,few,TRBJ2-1,CASEDRVEQFF
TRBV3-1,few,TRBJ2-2,CASSQDRDSYTGELFF
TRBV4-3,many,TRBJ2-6,CASSQDPVIGANVLTF
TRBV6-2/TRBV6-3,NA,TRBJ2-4,CASSYGGLAGGRGIQYF
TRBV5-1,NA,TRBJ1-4,CASTPGYGNEKLFF
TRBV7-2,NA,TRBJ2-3,CASSLVGGAATDTQYF
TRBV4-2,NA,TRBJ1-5,CASSQVTGGGNQPQHF
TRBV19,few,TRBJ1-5,CASRHEGAGGQPQHF
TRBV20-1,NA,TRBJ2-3,CSARRREGDTQYF
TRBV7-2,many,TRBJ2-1,CASSSRGSSYNEQFF
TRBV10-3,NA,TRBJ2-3,CASTGTGVSTDTQYF
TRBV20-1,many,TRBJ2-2,CSARDPRNTGELFF
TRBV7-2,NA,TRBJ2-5,CASSLAVPYQETQYF
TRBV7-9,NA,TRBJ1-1,CASTRQGLATEAFF
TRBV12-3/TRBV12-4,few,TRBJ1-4,CASSAGTGAREKLFF
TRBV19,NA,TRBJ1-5,CASSILVRGRMQPQHF
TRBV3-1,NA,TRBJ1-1,CASSPQVLATEAFF
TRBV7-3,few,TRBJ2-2,CASSLPAEQNTGELFF
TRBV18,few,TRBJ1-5,CASSPPGGREGQPQHF
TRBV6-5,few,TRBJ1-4,CASSYQSGGGTNEKLFF
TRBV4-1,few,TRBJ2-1,CASSQPTGTGSGWQFF
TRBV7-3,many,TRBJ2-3,CASSQLAGSTDTQYF
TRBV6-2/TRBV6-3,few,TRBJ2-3,CASRPPTKPTDTQYF
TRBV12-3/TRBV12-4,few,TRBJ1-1,CASSPHRENTEAFF
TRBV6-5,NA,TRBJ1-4,CASSYRGRGFNEKLFF
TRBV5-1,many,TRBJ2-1,CASSDRTDNEQFF
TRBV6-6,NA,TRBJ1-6,CASSAPGPLHF
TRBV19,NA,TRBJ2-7,CASSAPGQKNPYEQYF
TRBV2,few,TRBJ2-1,CASSEGSVKGNEQFF
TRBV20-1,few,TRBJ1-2,CSAQHRQGDGYTF
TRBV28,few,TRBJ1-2,CASSLFGGDGYTF
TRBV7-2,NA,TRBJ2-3,CASLTSGGTDTQYF
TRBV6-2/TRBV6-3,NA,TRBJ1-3,CASSYSRAATGNTIYF
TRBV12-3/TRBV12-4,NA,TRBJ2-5,CASGFWETQYF
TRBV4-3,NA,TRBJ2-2,CASSLKFPSGSRGDTGELFF
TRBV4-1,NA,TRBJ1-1,CASSQEFPGANTEAFF
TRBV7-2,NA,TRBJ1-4,CASTPDFNEKLFF
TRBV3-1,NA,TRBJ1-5,CASSLGHPGNQPQHF
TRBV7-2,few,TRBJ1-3,CASSWTARIVDTIYF
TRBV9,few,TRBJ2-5,CASSVATGVGGGQETQYF
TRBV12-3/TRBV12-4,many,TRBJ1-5,CASSDTAGNQPQHF
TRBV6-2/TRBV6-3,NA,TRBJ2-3,CASSYGLQALSTDTQYF
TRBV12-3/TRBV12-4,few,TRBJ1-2,CASRSEGGYTF
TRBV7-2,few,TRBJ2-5,CASSFTKGRETQYF